This T cell receptor beta chain was sequenced during a study of blood T cell repertoires in COVID-19. TCRdb keeps only in-frame clones here, not all; method: immunoSEQ multiplex PCR. The repertoire has fewer than 500,000 clones, 70% to 90% of them found once; the top ten carry roughly 2%. The germline V and J ends were trimmed by 2 bases and 0 bases, with 13 bases remaining between them. Germline assignment: CDR1 KGHSH and CDR2 LQKENI. The CDR3 contains 17 residues. Individuals drawn from about two dozen US areas were about 18 to 89 years old. Cohort allocation depended upon clinical history that participants reported.

This receptor was identified in a woman between 18 and 30 years old with acute COVID-19. Sequencing input: PBMCs or T cells enriched from blood (not recorded which). V and J are TRBV18 and TRBJ2-2; D gene uncertain. CDR3 nucleotide sequence: TGTGCCAGCTCACCATTCCGGGTCGGCCCGAACACCGGGGAGCTGTTTTTT. As protein: CASSPFRVGPNTGELFF.